What follows describes a single TCR beta chain. The antigen remains undetermined. The data were taken from a study of shared clonotypes between healthy human individuals. Study conclusions and caveats: Donors were few, which limited the genetic and exposure-history diversity represented. Sampling covered blood only; tissue repertoires likely differ.

An assay was performed, and its level was deep. Profiled with immunoSEQ multiplex PCR; TCRdb holds only in-frame clones, not every one. The table records 500,000 to 550,000 clones, more than 95% of them present only once. V gave up 3 bases and J gave up 0 bases, with 15 bases separating them. Germline values: CDR1 MGHRA, CDR2 YSYEKL. CDR3 length: 17 amino acids. Each sample came from a Caucasian adult donor living in Nashville, Tennessee. This chain uses TRBV4-1 with TRBJ2-1; D call uncertain. The TCR was taken from a woman aged 25 to 39 in good health. Material for sequencing was naive CD4+ T cells sorted from blood. Sample subset: CD45RA+ positively selected. The CDR3 nucleotides are TGCGCCAGCAGCCAGGGTCGAGCGAAATCCTCCTACAATGAGCAGTTCTTC. This codes for CASSQGRAKSSYNEQFF.